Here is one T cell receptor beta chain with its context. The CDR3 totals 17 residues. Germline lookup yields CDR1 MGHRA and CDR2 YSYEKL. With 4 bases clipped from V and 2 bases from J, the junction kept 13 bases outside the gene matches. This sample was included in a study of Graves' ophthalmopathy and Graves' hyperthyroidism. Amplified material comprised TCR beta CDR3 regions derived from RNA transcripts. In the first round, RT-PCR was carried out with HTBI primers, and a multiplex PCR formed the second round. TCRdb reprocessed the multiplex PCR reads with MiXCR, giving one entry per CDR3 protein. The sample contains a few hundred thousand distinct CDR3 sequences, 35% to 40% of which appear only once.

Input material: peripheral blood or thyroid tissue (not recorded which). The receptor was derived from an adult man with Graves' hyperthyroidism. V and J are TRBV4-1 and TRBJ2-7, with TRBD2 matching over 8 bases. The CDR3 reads CASSPLRREGWPYEQYF. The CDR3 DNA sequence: TGCGCCAGCAGCCCCCTGCGACGGGAGGGTTGGCCCTACGAGCAGTACTTC.